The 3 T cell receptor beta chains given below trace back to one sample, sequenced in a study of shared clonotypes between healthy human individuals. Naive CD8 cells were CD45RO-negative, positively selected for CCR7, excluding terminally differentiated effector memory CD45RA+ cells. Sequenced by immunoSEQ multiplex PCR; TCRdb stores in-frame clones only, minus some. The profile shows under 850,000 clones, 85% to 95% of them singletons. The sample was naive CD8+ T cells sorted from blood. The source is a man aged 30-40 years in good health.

CDR3 loop: CASSLQGYEQYF. The CDR3 coding sequence is TGTGCCAGCAGCTTACAGGGTTACGAGCAGTACTTC. J is TRBJ2-7 and V is TRBV5-6; weak D call: TRBD1 (6 bases). The CDR3 runs to 12 residues. The germline V gene has CDR1 SGHDT and CDR2 YYEEEE. V lost 2 bases and J lost 4, with 7 bases in between.

CDR3 amino acids: CASSFTSGERHEQFF. In DNA, the CDR3 is TGTGCCAGCAGCTTTACCAGCGGGGAGCGACATGAGCAGTTCTTC. The V and J genes are TRBV7-6 and TRBJ2-1; the match to TRBD2 covers 7 bases. J gave up 8 bases and V 3 bases, and 10 bases lay outside the gene matches. Germline V gene lookup returns CDR1 SGHVS and CDR2 FNYEAQ. This CDR3 is built from 15 residues.

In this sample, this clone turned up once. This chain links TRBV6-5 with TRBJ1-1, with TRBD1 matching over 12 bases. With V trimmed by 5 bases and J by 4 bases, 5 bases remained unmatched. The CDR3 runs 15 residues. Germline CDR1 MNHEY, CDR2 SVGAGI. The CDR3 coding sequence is TGTGCCAGCAGTCCAGGGACAGGGGGCCTCACTGAAGCTTTCTTT. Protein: CASSPGTGGLTEAFF.